This T cell receptor (beta chain) was sequenced in a study of glioma-infiltrating T cells after dendritic cell vaccination. Study overall: At biweekly intervals, patients got three intradermal dendritic cell vaccine injections. Overall study results and limits: Only a small number of patients had complete blood and tumor samples.

Profiled with immunoSEQ multiplex PCR; TCRdb holds only in-frame clones, not every one. The sample comprises 100,000 to 120,000 clones, around 90% of which are singletons, and roughly 2.8% rests with the top ten. Of note for this clone: What it binds is unknown.

The ends were cut back, 0 bases at V and 2 bases at J, with 11 bases in the middle. The germline gives CDR1 SGHVS, CDR2 FNYEAQ. This CDR3 contains 15 residues. As for time point: after dendritic cell vaccination, including at tumor progression/relapse. Isocitrate dehydrogenase mutation was absent in all glioblastoma patients. The receptor was isolated from a human donor with glioblastoma. V gene TRBV7-6 combines with J gene TRBJ2-7; the D gene is possibly TRBD2 (5 bases). The specimen comprised blood, sampled after dendritic cell vaccination. In nucleotides, the CDR3 is TGTGCCAGCAGCTTAGCTCCCGGGAAGGCCTACGAGCAGTACTTC. It specifies CASSLAPGKAYEQYF.